The 27 T cell receptor beta chains below all came from one sample that was sequenced in a study of cytomegalovirus exposure and HLA in healthy donors. PCR involved 60 Vbeta and 13 Jbeta primers. Generated by immunoSEQ multiplex PCR, the TCRdb table keeps only in-frame clones and is missing some. This sample has around 91,000 clones, with approximately 78% found just once. The source material was PBMCs. The receptors were sampled from a male donor in good health and CMV-seropositive.

The chain employs TRBV7-9 and TRBJ2-5; TRBD2 might be the D (6 bases). Trimming took 1 base from V and 5 from J, leaving 14 bases between them. The CDR3 is made up of 15 amino acids. CDR1 and CDR2 from the germline V gene are SEHNR and FQNEAQ (reference sequence). This CDR3 reads CASSLGSGVRETQYF. CDR3 bases: TGTGCCAGCAGCTTAGGATCGGGAGTACGGGAGACCCAGTACTTC.

With respect to this clone: This sample also contains other DNA sequences that code for the same CDR3. This sequence joins TRBV18 and TRBJ2-7; 7 bases map to TRBD1. With 2 bases clipped from V and 0 bases from J, the junction kept 1 base outside the gene matches. Germline V CDR1 and CDR2: KGHSH, LQKENI. CDR3 length: 14 residues. DNA for the CDR3: TGTGCCAGCTCACCAAGGGACAGCTCCTACGAGCAGTACTTC. It translates to CASSPRDSSYEQYF. The full variable domain, its missing parts supplied by reference TRBV18 and TRBJ2-7, is NAGVMQNPRHLVRRRGQEARLRCSPMKGHSHVYWYRQLPEEGLKFMVYLQKENIIDESGMPKERFSAEFPKEGPSILRIQQVVRGDSAAYFCASSPRDSSYEQYFGPGTRLTVT.

The rearrangement uses TRBV5-1 and TRBJ1-3; 8 nucleotides align to TRBD1. V lost 4 bases to trimming and J lost 0 bases; unmatched junction nucleotides: 6. The germline V gene has CDR1 SGHRS and CDR2 YFSETQ. The CDR3 loop spans 16 amino acids. CDR3 sequence (DNA): TGCGCCAGCAGCGGGGGACAGGCCCTCTCTGGAAACACCATATATTTT. Protein: CASSGGQALSGNTIYF.

V gene TRBV9 combines with J gene TRBJ2-1, with D possibly being TRBD1 (6 bases). The CDR3 consists of 15 residues. Trimming cost V 3 bases and J 0 bases, with 10 bases left between them. Per germline, CDR1 SGDLS and CDR2 YYNGEE. This CDR3 is CASSALQGSYNEQFF. DNA of the CDR3: TGTGCCAGCAGCGCCTTACAGGGCTCCTACAATGAGCAGTTCTTC.

The chain recombines TRBV5-1 with TRBJ2-7; 10 bases align to TRBD2. Germline trimming cut 4 bases from V and 3 bases from J; bases unmatched to any gene: 7. CDR3 size: 15 residues. Looked up from germline, CDR1 is SGHRS and CDR2 is YFSETQ. The CDR3, as DNA: TGCGCCAGCAGCCGAGGACTAGCGGTTAACTACGAGCAGTACTTC. It encodes CASSRGLAVNYEQYF.

V is TRBV6-6 and J is TRBJ2-4; 8 bases are a match to TRBD2. The CDR3 totals 15 residues. CDR1 and CDR2 from the germline V gene are MNHNY and SVGAGI (reference sequence). Germline trimming cut 0 bases from V and 6 bases from J; bases unmatched to any gene: 4. DNA of the CDR3: TGTGCCAGCAGTTACTCTTCTAGCGGGTCAAACATTCAGTACTTC. Protein sequence: CASSYSSSGSNIQYF.

The chain uses TRBV27 and TRBJ2-1; a possible D gene is TRBD2 (6 bases). Germline assignment: CDR1 MNHEY and CDR2 SMNVEV (reference sequence). The CDR3 is 19 residues long. V was shortened by 5 bases and J by 0 bases, with 23 bases between the two germline ends. The DNA of the CDR3 is TGTGCCAGCAGTCGGGGAGGAGGCCGGGTCCACCCCTCCTACAATGAGCAGTTCTTC. This translates into CASSRGGGRVHPSYNEQFF.

The V gene is TRBV6-6, the J gene TRBJ1-5; 10 positions match TRBD1. This CDR3 has 16 residues. Germline trimming cut 0 bases from V and 6 bases from J; bases unmatched to any gene: 5. CDR1 MNHNY and CDR2 SVGAGI come from the germline V gene (reference sequence). In DNA, the CDR3 is TGTGCCAGCAGTTACTCAGACAGGGGGCGGGCTCAGCCCCAGCATTTT. Encoded protein: CASSYSDRGRAQPQHF.

This rearrangement joins TRBV6-1 to TRBJ2-3; D may be TRBD2 (6 bases). V was shortened by 2 bases and J by 4 bases, with 16 bases between the two germline ends. Per germline, CDR1 MNHNS and CDR2 SASEGT. This CDR3 has 16 residues. The CDR3 bases are TGTGCCAGCAGTGAACGGGCTAGCGTTGGGGCAGATACGCAGTATTTT. Protein: CASSERASVGADTQYF.

This clone was seen just once. The chain has TRBV27 and TRBJ2-7, with 8 bases aligning to TRBD2. CDR3 length: 14 amino acids. Germline trimming cut 5 bases from V and 0 bases from J; bases unmatched to any gene: 3. Germline loops: CDR1 MNHEY, CDR2 SMNVEV (reference sequence). The CDR3 DNA is TGTGCCAGCAGTGGTAGCGGGGCCTCCTACGAGCAGTACTTC. Its protein is CASSGSGASYEQYF.

This sequence joins TRBV9 and TRBJ2-2; 7 nucleotides agree with TRBD2. V lost 0 bases, J lost 1 base, and 3 bases stayed unmatched. Germline V gene lookup returns CDR1 SGDLS and CDR2 YYNGEE. CDR3 length: 16 amino acids. The CDR3 spells CASSVEASGNTGELFF. DNA of the CDR3: TGTGCCAGCAGCGTAGAGGCTAGCGGGAACACCGGGGAGCTGTTTTTT.

The J gene is TRBJ2-7, the V gene TRBV6-1, with 8 bases lining up with TRBD1. V lost 6 bases and J lost 3; bases outside the gene matches: 10. This CDR3 region has 15 residues. The germline V gene encodes CDR1 MNHNS and CDR2 SASEGT. CDR3 sequence: CASRNWTGPGYEQYF. The CDR3 nucleotides are TGTGCCAGCAGGAACTGGACAGGGCCCGGCTACGAGCAGTACTTC.

The V and J genes are TRBV9 and TRBJ2-3; 13 bases line up with TRBD2. Trimming took 0 bases from V and 2 from J; bases not matched to a gene: 12. This CDR3 is 20 amino acids long. Germline lookup yields CDR1 SGDLS and CDR2 YYNGEE. The CDR3, as DNA: TGTGCCAGCAGCGTAGGAATACTAGCGGGAGGGTTGGGGCACACAGATACGCAGTATTTT. Protein: CASSVGILAGGLGHTDTQYF.

Only a few counts were recorded for this clone. This sequence joins TRBV6-4 and TRBJ2-3, with TRBD1 identical over 8 bases. The V segment lost 5 bases and the J segment 4 bases; nucleotides outside the gene matches: 8. This CDR3 is built from 15 residues. The germline gives CDR1 MRHNA, CDR2 SNTAGT. The CDR3 nucleotides read TGTGCCAGCAGTCTTGCAGCAGGGGGCGCAGATACGCAGTATTTT. Translating gives CASSLAAGGADTQYF.

CDR3 sequence: CASRLGGRGGYTF. CDR3 bases: TGTGCCAGCAGGCTAGGGGGCCGAGGCGGCTACACCTTC. V usage is TRBV28 and J usage is TRBJ1-2, with 7 bases aligning to TRBD1. Trimming removed 6 bases from V and 8 bases from J; junction bases left unmatched: 9. Germline CDR1 is MDHEN and CDR2 is SYDVKM. The CDR3 length is 13 residues.

V and J are TRBV5-1 and TRBJ2-4, with D perhaps matching TRBD2 (6 bases). The CDR3 loop spans 18 amino acids. CDR1 and CDR2 from the germline V gene are SGHRS and YFSETQ. V was clipped by 0 bases and J by 1 base, with 17 bases between them. DNA of the CDR3: TGCGCCAGCAGCTTGGTTGGGACTGGAGGTCTTGCCAAAAACATTCAGTACTTC. Amino acid sequence: CASSLVGTGGLAKNIQYF.

The rearrangement uses TRBV7-2 and TRBJ1-2; TRBD1 might be the D (5 bases). Germline V gene data show CDR1 as SGHTA and CDR2 as FQGNSA. Trimming removed 4 bases from V and 3 bases from J, with 12 bases in between. The CDR3 runs to 14 residues. CDR3 sequence (DNA): TGTGCCAGCAGCTCGGGACTCGCGCACTATGGCTACACCTTC. As protein: CASSSGLAHYGYTF.

This clone showed up just once. The chain has TRBV18 and TRBJ1-2, with a possible D match to TRBD1 (5 bases). The CDR3 has 15 residues. Trimming removed 0 bases at V and 7 bases at J, with 15 bases between. Germline assignment: CDR1 KGHSH and CDR2 LQKENI. In nucleotides, the CDR3 is TGTGCCAGCTCACCACCGGGCAGGGAGGAAAGTGGCTACACCTTC. Its protein is CASSPPGREESGYTF. The whole variable domain, remainder taken from reference TRBV18 and TRBJ1-2, is NAGVMQNPRHLVRRRGQEARLRCSPMKGHSHVYWYRQLPEEGLKFMVYLQKENIIDESGMPKERFSAEFPKEGPSILRIQQVVRGDSAAYFCASSPPGREESGYTFGSGTRLTVV.

The CDR3: CASGGLSNQPQHF. The CDR3 DNA follows: TGTGCCAGCGGGGGACTGAGCAATCAGCCCCAGCATTTT. The rearrangement uses TRBV6-1 and TRBJ1-5, with a weak D call TRBD1 (5 bases). CDR3 length: 13 residues. V lost 8 bases, J lost 1 base, and 9 bases lay in between. Germline assignment: CDR1 MNHNS and CDR2 SASEGT.

The chain carries TRBV5-1 and TRBJ2-2; TRBD1 matches 8 bases. Per the germline V gene, CDR1 is SGHRS and CDR2 is YFSETQ. The CDR3 runs to 15 residues. The J segment lost 5 bases and the V segment lost 0 bases, leaving 3 bases of the junction unmatched. In DNA, the CDR3 is TGCGCCAGCAGCTTGGGGGACAGGCGAACCGGGGAGCTGTTTTTT. Translation: CASSLGDRRTGELFF. The full variable domain, completed using reference TRBV5-1 and TRBJ2-2, is KAGVTQTPRYLIKTRGQQVTLSCSPISGHRSVSWYQQTPGQGLQFLFEYFSETQRNKGNFPGRFSGRQFSNSRSEMNVSTLELGDSALYLCASSLGDRRTGELFFGEGSRLTVL.

V gene TRBV10-3 combines with J gene TRBJ1-5, with D possibly TRBD1 on 5 matching bases. Per germline, CDR1 ENHRY and CDR2 SYGVKD. V lost 2 bases and J 0 bases, leaving 8 bases between the germline ends. This CDR3 contains 15 residues. DNA for the CDR3: TGTGCCATCAGTGAGGGGGCCTATAGCAATCAGCCCCAGCATTTT. It yields the protein CAISEGAYSNQPQHF.

The chain carries TRBV2 and TRBJ1-1; D is possibly TRBD1 (6 bases). Germline values: CDR1 SNHLY, CDR2 FYNNEI. The ends were cut back, 6 bases at V and 0 bases at J, with 14 bases in the middle. This CDR3 has 15 amino acids. CDR3 region: CASRDIGTLNTEAFF. CDR3 DNA: TGTGCCAGCAGGGACATAGGGACACTGAACACTGAAGCTTTCTTT.

The genes are TRBV7-3 and TRBJ2-1; possible D gene TRBD2, 5 bases. V gave up 5 bases and J gave up 13 bases, with 18 bases separating them. Germline V lookup: CDR1 SGHTA, CDR2 FQGTGA. This CDR3 comprises 13 residues. CDR3 DNA sequence: TGTGCCAGCAGCCCCCGCGCTAGCAGCCACCAGTTCTTC. Translating it yields CASSPRASSHQFF. Full variable domain (remainder filled in from reference TRBV7-3 and TRBJ2-1): GAGVSQTPSNKVTEKGKYVELRCDPISGHTALYWYRQSLGQGPEFLIYFQGTGAADDSGLPNDRFFAVRPEGSVSTLKIQRTERGDSAVYLCASSPRASSHQFFGPGTRLTVL.

V usage is TRBV7-8 and J usage is TRBJ2-7; TRBD2 matches 8 bases. The CDR3 extends over 20 amino acids. The junction had 20 bases not matched to a gene; V was cut back by 2 bases and J by 2 bases. Germline assignment: CDR1 SGHVS and CDR2 FQNEAQ. CDR3 coding DNA: TGTGCCAGCAGCTTACGTCAACTTCGCGGAACTAGCGGACCTCCCTACGAGCAGTACTTC. It encodes CASSLRQLRGTSGPPYEQYF. Looking up the rest from reference TRBV7-8 and TRBJ2-7 gives the full variable domain: GAGVSQSPRYKVAKRGQDVALRCDPISGHVSLFWYQQALGQGPEFLTYFQNEAQLDKSGLPSDRFFAERPEGSVSTLKIQRTQQEDSAVYLCASSLRQLRGTSGPPYEQYFGPGTRLTVT.

The sample holds a few counts of this clone. V is TRBV25-1 and J is TRBJ2-5; D is perhaps TRBD2 (6 bases). The CDR3 has 14 residues. Germline CDR1 and CDR2: MGHDK and SYGVNS. V lost 4 bases, J lost 7 bases, and 16 bases lay in between. The CDR3 loop is CASSVPGVVGTQYF. In DNA form, the CDR3 reads TGTGCCAGCAGTGTCCCGGGAGTGGTGGGGACCCAGTACTTC.

As DNA, the CDR3 is TGTGCCAGCAGACCGGACAGGGGAAATACCGGGGAGCTGTTTTTT. Residues: CASRPDRGNTGELFF. The rearrangement links TRBV6-5 to TRBJ2-2; 9 bases are a match to TRBD1. V lost 6 bases and J lost 5; bases outside the gene matches: 7. There are 15 residues in the CDR3. Germline V gene data show CDR1 as MNHEY and CDR2 as SVGAGI.

The CDR3 reads CASSQDGGNEKLFF. The CDR3 region has the DNA TGCGCCAGCAGCCAAGACGGGGGTAATGAAAAACTGTTTTTT. The rearrangement joins TRBV4-1 to TRBJ1-4, with D possibly matching TRBD1 (5 bases). Germline CDR1 is MGHRA and CDR2 is YSYEKL. The CDR3 has 14 amino acids. V dropped 0 bases and J dropped 4 bases, with 6 bases sitting between them.